Presented here are 6 T cell receptor beta chains from one specimen sequenced in a study of lymphopenia after photon versus proton radiotherapy. Profiled with immunoSEQ multiplex PCR; TCRdb holds only in-frame clones, not every one. The table includes about 53,000 clones, around 80% detected once. This specimen was peripheral blood, taken from a patient treated with photon-based radiotherapy. The receptors shown here come from a man aged 50-59 years with gastric cancer.

This CDR3 reads CASSLDGVEQFF. CDR3 nucleotides: TGTGCCAGCAGCTTAGACGGGGTTGAGCAGTTCTTC. The rearrangement uses TRBV7-2 and TRBJ2-1, with a tentative D call TRBD2 (5 bases). The CDR3 loop spans 12 amino acids. Germline V lookup: CDR1 SGHTA, CDR2 FQGNSA. The V gene lost 1 base and the J gene lost 9 bases, with 7 bases spanning the gap.

The chain carries TRBV6-6 and TRBJ1-1; D gene ambiguous. CDR3 length: 13 amino acids. V gave up 4 bases and J gave up 1 base, with 7 bases separating them. Germline CDR1 reads MNHNY; CDR2 reads SVGAGI (reference sequence). CDR3 region: CASSSQENTEAFF. In nucleotides, the CDR3 is TGTGCCAGCAGTTCGCAAGAGAACACTGAAGCTTTCTTT.

V usage is TRBV16 and J usage is TRBJ1-1; 9 bases line up with TRBD1. J was trimmed by 1 base and V by 2 bases; bases with no gene match: 2. CDR1 is KGHSY and CDR2 is FQNENV in the germline V gene. This CDR3 has 15 amino acids. The DNA for the CDR3 is TGTGCCAGCAGCCAAGTGGACAGGGGGAACACTGAAGCTTTCTTT. It specifies CASSQVDRGNTEAFF. Filled out from reference TRBV16 and TRBJ1-1, the complete variable domain reads GEEVAQTPKHLVRGEGQKAKLYCAPIKGHSYVFWYQQVLKNEFKFLISFQNENVFDETGMPKERFSAKCLPNSPCSLEIQATKLEDSAVYFCASSQVDRGNTEAFFGQGTRLTVV.

This chain connects TRBV4-2 to TRBJ2-7, with 10 positions matching TRBD1. The CDR3 is made up of 16 amino acids. Trimming took 3 bases from V and 1 from J; bases not matched to a gene: 6. The germline CDR1 and CDR2 sequences are LGHNA and YNFKEQ. The CDR3 region is CASSHEPGQGSYEQYF. The CDR3 DNA reads TGTGCCAGCAGCCATGAACCGGGACAGGGGTCCTACGAGCAGTACTTC.

The gene calls are TRBV5-4 and TRBJ2-3; the D is unclear. The CDR3 runs 15 residues. Trimming removed 0 bases from V and 2 bases from J, with 10 bases in between. Germline V gene sequence: CDR1 SGHNT, CDR2 YYREEE (reference sequence). Here the CDR3 reads CASSLASDPTDTQYF. CDR3 DNA: TGTGCCAGCAGCTTGGCCTCAGATCCCACAGATACGCAGTATTTT. The full variable domain, completed using reference TRBV5-4 and TRBJ2-3, is ETGVTQSPTHLIKTRGQQVTLRCSSQSGHNTVSWYQQALGQGPQFIFQYYREEENGRGNFPPRFSGLQFPNYSSELNVNALELDDSALYLCASSLASDPTDTQYFGPGTRLTVL.

This clone has just a few counts. The chain employs TRBV2 and TRBJ1-3; maybe TRBD1 (6 bases). CDR1 and CDR2 (germline): SNHLY, FYNNEI. Between the trimmed V and J ends, which lost 1 base and 7 bases, there was a span of 14 bases. There are 15 residues in the CDR3. CDR3 protein: CASSEGWAGVNTIYF. CDR3 sequence (DNA): TGTGCCAGCAGTGAAGGATGGGCAGGGGTCAACACCATATATTTT.